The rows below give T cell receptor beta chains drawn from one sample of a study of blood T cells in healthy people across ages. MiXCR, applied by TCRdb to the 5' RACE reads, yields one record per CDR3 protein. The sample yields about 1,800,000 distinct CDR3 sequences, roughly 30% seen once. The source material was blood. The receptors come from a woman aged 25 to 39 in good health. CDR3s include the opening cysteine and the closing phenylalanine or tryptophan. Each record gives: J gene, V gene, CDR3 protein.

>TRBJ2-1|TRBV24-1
CATSDSLAGKKQFF
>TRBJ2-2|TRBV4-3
CASSQDLWREAGTGELFF
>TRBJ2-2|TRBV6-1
CASSARQGSTGELFF
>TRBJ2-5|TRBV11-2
CASTTIQETQYF
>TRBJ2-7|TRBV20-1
CSASPSGRGSYEQYF
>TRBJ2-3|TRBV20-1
CSARGSRDAQYF
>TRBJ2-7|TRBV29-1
CSGERTPYEQYF
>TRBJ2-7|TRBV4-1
CASSRGLAGALYYEQYF
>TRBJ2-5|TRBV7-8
CTSSFELFQETQYF
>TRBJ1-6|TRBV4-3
CASSQDAMNSPLHF
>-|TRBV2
CASSEGLAGSYEQYF
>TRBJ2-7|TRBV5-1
CASSSGPRDSREQYF
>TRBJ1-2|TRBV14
CASSPGQVLYGYTF
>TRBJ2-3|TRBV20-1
CSARQGASLGDTQYF
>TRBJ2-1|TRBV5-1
CASSLLGQAFGDEQFF
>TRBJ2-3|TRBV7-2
CASSLGPGAMQDTQYF
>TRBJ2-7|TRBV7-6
CASSEAPDRAAYEQYF
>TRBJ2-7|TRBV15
CATGTGAYEQYF
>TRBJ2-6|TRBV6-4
CASSDQQAGANVLTF
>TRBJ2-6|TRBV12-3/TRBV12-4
CASSNTASGANVLTF
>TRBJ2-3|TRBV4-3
CASSQDRVGLAVPDTQYF
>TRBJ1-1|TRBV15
CATSRGTGLGTEAFF
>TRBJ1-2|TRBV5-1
CASSLMSDGPNYGYTF
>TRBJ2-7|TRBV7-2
CASSLGSPPDEQYF
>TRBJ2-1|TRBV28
CASGAGGGRWNEQFF
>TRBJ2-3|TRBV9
CASSVVSGGTTETQYF
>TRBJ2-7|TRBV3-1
CASSRGLETYEQYF
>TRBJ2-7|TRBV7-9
CASSNKGSGYEQYF
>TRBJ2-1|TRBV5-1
CASSLIPPSSGPGNEQFF
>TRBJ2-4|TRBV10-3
CAISEPSKRGGSKNIPYF
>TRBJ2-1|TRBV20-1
CSARTGLAGDRGEQFF
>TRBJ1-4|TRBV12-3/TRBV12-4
CASRKHSTNEKLFF
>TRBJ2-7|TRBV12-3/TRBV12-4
CASRYTQGSEQYF
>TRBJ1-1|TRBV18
CASSTTTRGTEAFF
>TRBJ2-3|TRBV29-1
CSVQDTQYF
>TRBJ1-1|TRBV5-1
CASSLVVGRKTEAFF
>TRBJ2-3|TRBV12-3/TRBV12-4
CASSTRPISTDTQYF
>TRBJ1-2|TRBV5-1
CASSLAGVDYTF
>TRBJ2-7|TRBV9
CASSPHGQGVDEQYF
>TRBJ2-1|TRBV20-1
CSALPGLAGGIYNEQFF
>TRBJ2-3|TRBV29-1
CSVESRHITDTQYF
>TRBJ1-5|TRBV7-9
CASSTEGRNQPQHF
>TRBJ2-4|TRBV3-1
CASSQEGPLHRQYF
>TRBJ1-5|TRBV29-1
CSVVVQGADQPQHF
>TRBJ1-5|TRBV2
CASGNDRSNQPQHF
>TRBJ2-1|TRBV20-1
CSAGPKSGTGYNEQFF
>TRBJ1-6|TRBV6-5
CASSYDGGPPLHF
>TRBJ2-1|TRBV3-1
CASSQDTGTGGNEQFF
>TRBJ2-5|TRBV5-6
CASSTYRDSQETRYF
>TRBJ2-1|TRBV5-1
CASSPLGRSYNEQFF
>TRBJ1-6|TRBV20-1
CSARDIDTNSPLHF
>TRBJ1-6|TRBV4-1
CASSPLYTPVLHF
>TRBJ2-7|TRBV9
CASIVLAGQGRGEQYF
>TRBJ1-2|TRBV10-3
CAISETQTGDFNYGYTF